This T cell receptor beta chain was captured by sequencing in a study of blood T cell repertoires in COVID-19. Study-wide background: Samples came from the United States, Italy and Spain, spanning acute and convalescent COVID-19. The cDNA or gDNA used as material had been derived from T cells, B-cell-depleted T cells, or PBMCs.

Assay used: immunoSEQ multiplex PCR; TCRdb lists only in-frame clones, some missing. The sample records approximately 64,000 clones, approximately 90% being singletons. Cohort 3 donors were reported recovered after two negative PCRs, clearance, or symptom resolution. The trim removed 2 bases at V and 4 bases at J, leaving 15 bases unmatched. This CDR3 has 18 amino acids. This chain links TRBV5-7 with TRBJ1-2; TRBD1 aligns across 9 bases. TRBV5-7 is an ORF for which the function is uncertain. The receptor was isolated from a woman in her forties who had recovered from COVID-19. The specimen was PBMCs or T cells enriched from blood (not recorded which). The CDR3 protein is CASSLQGASVLLFYGYTF. DNA for the CDR3: TGTGCCAGCAGCTTACAGGGGGCTAGCGTCCTACTTTTCTATGGCTACACCTTC.